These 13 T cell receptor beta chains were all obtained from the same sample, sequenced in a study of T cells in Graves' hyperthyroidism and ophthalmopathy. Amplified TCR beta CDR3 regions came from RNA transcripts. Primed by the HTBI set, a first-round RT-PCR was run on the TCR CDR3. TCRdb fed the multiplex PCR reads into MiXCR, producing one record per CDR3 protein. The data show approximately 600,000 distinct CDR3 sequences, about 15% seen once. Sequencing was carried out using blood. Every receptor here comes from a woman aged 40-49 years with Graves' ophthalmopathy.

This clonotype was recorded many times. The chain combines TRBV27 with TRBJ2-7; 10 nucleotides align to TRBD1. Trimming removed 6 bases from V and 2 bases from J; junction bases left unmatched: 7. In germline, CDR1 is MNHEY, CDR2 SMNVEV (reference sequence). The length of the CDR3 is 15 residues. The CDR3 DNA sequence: TGTGCCAGCAGCCGAGGGACAGGGGCGACCTACGAGCAGTACTTC. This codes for CASSRGTGATYEQYF.

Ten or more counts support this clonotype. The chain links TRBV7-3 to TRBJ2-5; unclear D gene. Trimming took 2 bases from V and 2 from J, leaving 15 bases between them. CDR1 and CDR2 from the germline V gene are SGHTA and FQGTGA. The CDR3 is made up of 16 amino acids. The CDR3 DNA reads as TGTGCCAGCAGCTTATCCCCGAATTCCAGGCAAGAGACCCAGTACTTC. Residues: CASSLSPNSRQETQYF.

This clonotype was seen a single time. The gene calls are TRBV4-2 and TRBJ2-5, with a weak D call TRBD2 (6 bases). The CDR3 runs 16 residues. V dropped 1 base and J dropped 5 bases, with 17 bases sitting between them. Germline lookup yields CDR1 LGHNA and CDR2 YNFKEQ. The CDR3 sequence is CASSQGDDWGRETQYF. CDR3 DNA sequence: TGTGCCAGCAGCCAAGGGGATGACTGGGGGAGGGAGACCCAGTACTTC.

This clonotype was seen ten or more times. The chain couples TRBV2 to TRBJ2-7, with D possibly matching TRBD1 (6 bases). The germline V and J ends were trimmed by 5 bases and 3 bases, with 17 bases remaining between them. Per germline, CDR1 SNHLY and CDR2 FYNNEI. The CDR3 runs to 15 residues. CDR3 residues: CASSPVQGLYYEQYF. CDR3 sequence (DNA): TGTGCCAGCAGTCCAGTGCAGGGGCTATACTACGAGCAGTACTTC.

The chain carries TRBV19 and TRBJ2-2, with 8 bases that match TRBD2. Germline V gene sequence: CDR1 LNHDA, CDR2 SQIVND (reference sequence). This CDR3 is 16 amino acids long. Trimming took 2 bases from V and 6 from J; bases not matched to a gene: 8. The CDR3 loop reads CASSIRAGLAPGELFF. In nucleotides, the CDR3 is TGTGCCAGTAGTATAAGGGCAGGACTAGCCCCCGGGGAGCTGTTTTTT.

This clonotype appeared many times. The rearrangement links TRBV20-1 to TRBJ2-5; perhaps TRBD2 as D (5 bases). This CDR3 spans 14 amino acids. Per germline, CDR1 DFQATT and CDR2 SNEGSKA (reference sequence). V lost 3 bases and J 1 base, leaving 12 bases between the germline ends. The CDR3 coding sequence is TGCAGTGCTAGGGTCCGGGGTGCCCAAGAGACCCAGTACTTC. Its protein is CSARVRGAQETQYF.

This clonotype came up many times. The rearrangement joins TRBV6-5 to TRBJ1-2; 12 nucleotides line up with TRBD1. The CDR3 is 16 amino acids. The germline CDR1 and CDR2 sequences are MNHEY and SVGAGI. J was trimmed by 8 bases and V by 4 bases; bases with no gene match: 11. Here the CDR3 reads CASSLNSGTGGGGYTF. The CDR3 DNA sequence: TGTGCCAGCAGTTTGAATTCCGGGACAGGGGGCGGAGGCTACACCTTC.

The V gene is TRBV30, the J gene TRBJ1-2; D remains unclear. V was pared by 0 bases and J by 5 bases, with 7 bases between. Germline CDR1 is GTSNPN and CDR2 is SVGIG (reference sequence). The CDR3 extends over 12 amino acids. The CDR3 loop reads CAWSVPQYGYTF. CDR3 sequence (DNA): TGTGCCTGGAGTGTACCCCAATATGGCTACACCTTC.

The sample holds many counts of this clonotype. The CDR3 reads CASSGQPESEQYF. The CDR3 DNA is TGTGCCAGCAGCGGACAGCCTGAGAGCGAGCAGTACTTC. The rearrangement joins TRBV7-9 to TRBJ2-7, with a weak D call TRBD1 (6 bases). The V and J ends lost 5 bases and 6 bases respectively, with 14 bases between them. The CDR3 consists of 13 residues. CDR1 is SEHNR, CDR2 FQNEAQ, per germline (reference sequence). The full variable domain, with the rest looked up from reference TRBV7-9 and TRBJ2-7, is DTGVSQNPRHKITKRGQNVTFRCDPISEHNRLYWYRQTLGQGPEFLTYFQNEAQLEKSRLLSDRFSAERPKGSFSTLEIQRTEQGDSAMYLCASSGQPESEQYFGPGTRLTVT.

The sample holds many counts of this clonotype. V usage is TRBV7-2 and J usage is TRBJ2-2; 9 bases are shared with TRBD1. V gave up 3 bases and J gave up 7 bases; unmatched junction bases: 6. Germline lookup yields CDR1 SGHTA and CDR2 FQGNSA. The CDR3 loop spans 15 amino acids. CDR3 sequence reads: CASSFTGTGLGELFF. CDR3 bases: TGTGCCAGCAGCTTTACCGGGACAGGGCTCGGGGAGCTGTTTTTT.

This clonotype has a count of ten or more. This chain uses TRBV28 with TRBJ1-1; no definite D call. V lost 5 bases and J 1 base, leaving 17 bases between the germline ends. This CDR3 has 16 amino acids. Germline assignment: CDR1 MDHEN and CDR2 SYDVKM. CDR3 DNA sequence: TGTGCCAGCAGTCTAGATGATGGGGTGCCGAACACTGAAGCTTTCTTT. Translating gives CASSLDDGVPNTEAFF.

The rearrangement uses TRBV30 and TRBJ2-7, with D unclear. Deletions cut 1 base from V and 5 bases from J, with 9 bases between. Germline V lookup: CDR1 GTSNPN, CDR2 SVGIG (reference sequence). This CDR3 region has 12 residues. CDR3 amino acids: CAWSEVNHEQYF. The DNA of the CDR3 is TGTGCCTGGAGTGAGGTCAACCACGAGCAGTACTTC.

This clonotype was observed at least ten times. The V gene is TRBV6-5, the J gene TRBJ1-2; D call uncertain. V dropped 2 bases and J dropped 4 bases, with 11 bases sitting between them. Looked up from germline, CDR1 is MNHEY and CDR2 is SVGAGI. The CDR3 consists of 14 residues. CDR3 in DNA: TGTGCCAGCAGTTACAATGGGCAGCGCTATGGCTACACCTTC. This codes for CASSYNGQRYGYTF.